Below, one T cell receptor beta chain is given with its context. Sequenced patients had shown CD8+CD57+ cell expansion by flow cytometry. This entry is derived from a study of CD8+CD57+ T cells in acquired aplastic anemia. Between the trimmed V and J ends, which lost 6 bases and 0 bases, there was a span of 13 bases. This CDR3 spans 15 amino acids. CDR3 and TCR beta VDJ profiling relied on a genomic DNA template. MiXCR, run by TCRdb on the reads, gives a single entry per CDR3 protein. The sample records hundreds of thousands of distinct CDR3 sequences, roughly 53% being singletons. The chain combines TRBV12-3 or TRBV12-4 with TRBJ2-3; no clear D gene. Sequencing was carried out using sorted CD4+, CD8+, or CD8+CD57+ T cells (not recorded which) from PBMCs. The source of this sequence is a human donor with aplastic anemia. The CDR3 protein is CASSPDWASTDTQYF. In nucleotides, the CDR3 is TGTGCCAGCAGCCCAGACTGGGCTAGCACAGATACGCAGTATTTT.